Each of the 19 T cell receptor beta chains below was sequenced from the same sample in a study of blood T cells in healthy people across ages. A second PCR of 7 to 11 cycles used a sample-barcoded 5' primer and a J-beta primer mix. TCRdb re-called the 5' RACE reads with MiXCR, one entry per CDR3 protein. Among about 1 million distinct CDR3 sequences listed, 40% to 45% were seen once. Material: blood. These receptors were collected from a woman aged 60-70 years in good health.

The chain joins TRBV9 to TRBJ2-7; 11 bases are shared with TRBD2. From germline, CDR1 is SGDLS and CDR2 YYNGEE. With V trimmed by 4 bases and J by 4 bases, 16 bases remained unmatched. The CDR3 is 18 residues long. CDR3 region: CASSLGTSGRRKGYEQYF. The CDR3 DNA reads TGTGCCAGCAGCCTTGGGACTAGCGGCCGCCGGAAGGGGTACGAGCAGTACTTC.

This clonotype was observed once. The chain's CDR3 is CSALSGSRETQYF. CDR3 nucleotides: TGCAGTGCTCTTAGCGGGTCGCGGGAGACCCAGTACTTC. The V gene is TRBV20-1, the J gene TRBJ2-5; 7 nucleotides agree with TRBD2. The junction had 8 bases not matched to a gene; V was cut back by 5 bases and J by 5 bases. Germline-derived CDR1 and CDR2 are DFQATT and SNEGSKA (reference sequence). CDR3 length equals 13 residues.

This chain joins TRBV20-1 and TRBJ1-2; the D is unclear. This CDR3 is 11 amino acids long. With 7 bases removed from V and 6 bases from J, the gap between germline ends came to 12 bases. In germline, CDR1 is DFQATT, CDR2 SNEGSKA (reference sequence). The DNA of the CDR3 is TGCAGTGTTAGGATTGCGGATGGCTACACCTTC. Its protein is CSVRIADGYTF.

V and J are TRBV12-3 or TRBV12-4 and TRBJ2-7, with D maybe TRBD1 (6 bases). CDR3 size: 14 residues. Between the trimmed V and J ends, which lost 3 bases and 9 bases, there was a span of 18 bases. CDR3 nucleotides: TGTGCCAGCAGTTTTCCCTCTCCCCAGGGGCGGCAGTACTTC. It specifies CASSFPSPQGRQYF.

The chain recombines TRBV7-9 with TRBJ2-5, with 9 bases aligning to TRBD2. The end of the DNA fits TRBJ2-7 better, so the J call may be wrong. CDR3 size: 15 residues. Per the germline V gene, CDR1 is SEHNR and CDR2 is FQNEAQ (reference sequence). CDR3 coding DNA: TGTGCCAGCAGCCCCCTAGCCGGGACTAGCAACGAGCAGTACTTC. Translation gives CASSPLAGTSNEQYF.

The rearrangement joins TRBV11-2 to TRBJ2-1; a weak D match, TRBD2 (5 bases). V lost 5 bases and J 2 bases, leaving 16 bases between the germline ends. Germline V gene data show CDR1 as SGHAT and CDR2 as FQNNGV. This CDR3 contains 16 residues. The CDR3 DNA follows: TGTGCCAGCAGCCCCATGGGAGACTCCACCTACAATGAGCAGTTCTTC. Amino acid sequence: CASSPMGDSTYNEQFF.

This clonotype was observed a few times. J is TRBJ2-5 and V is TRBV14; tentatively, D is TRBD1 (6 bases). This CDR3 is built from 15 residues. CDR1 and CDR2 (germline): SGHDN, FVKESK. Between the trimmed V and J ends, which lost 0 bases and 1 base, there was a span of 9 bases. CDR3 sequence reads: CASSQETGRQETQYF. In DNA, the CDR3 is TGTGCCAGCAGCCAAGAAACAGGGCGCCAAGAGACCCAGTACTTC.

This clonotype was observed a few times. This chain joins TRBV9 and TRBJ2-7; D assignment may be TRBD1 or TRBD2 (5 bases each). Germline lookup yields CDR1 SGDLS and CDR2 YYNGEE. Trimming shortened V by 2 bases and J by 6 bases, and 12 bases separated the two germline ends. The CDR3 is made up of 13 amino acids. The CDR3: CASSVGRMTEQYF. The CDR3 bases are TGTGCCAGCAGCGTGGGACGGATGACCGAGCAGTACTTC.

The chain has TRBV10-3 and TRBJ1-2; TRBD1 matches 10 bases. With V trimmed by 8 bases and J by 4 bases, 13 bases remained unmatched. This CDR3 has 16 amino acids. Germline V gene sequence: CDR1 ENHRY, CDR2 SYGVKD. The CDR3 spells CAIGPDPTGGTYGYTF. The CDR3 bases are TGTGCCATCGGTCCAGATCCGACAGGGGGCACCTATGGCTACACCTTC.

Here the CDR3 reads CSASYPDRVSNTQYF. The CDR3 DNA reads TGCAGTGCTAGCTATCCGGACCGGGTGTCGAATACGCAGTATTTT. The J gene is TRBJ2-3, the V gene TRBV20-1; D is ambiguous. In germline, CDR1 is DFQATT, CDR2 SNEGSKA (reference sequence). Trimming stripped 3 bases from V and 7 bases from J, with 20 bases between. The CDR3 is 15 amino acids.

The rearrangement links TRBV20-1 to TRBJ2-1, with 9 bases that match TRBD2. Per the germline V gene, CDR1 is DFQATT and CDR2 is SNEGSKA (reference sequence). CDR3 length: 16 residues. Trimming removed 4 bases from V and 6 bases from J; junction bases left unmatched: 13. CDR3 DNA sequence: TGCAGTGCTACTACGAGTGTAAGCGGGAGGTCCAATGAGCAGTTCTTC. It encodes CSATTSVSGRSNEQFF.

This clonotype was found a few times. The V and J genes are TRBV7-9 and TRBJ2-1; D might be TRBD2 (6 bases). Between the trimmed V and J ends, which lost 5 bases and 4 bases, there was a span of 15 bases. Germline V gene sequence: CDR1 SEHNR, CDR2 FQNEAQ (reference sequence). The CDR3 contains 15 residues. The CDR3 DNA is TGTGCCAGCAGCCCCCTCCAGCGGGTATACAATGAGCAGTTCTTC. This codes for CASSPLQRVYNEQFF.

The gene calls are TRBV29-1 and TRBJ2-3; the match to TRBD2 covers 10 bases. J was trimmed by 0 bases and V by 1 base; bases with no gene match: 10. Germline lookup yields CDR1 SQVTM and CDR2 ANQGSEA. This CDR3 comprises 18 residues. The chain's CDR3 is CSVEVPAGGHTSTDTQYF. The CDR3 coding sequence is TGCAGCGTTGAAGTCCCAGCGGGAGGGCATACTAGCACAGATACGCAGTATTTT.

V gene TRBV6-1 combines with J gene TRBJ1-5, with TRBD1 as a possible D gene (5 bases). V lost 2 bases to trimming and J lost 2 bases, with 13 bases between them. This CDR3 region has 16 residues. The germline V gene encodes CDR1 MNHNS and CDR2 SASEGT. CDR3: CASSELARGGNQPQHF. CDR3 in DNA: TGTGCCAGCAGTGAACTAGCGAGGGGAGGCAATCAGCCCCAGCATTTT.

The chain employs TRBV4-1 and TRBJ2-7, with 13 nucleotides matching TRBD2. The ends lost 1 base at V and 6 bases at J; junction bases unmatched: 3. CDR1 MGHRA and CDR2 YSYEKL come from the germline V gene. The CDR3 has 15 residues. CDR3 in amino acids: CASSQGLAGGFEQYF. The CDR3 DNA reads TGCGCCAGCAGCCAAGGACTAGCGGGAGGTTTCGAGCAGTACTTC.

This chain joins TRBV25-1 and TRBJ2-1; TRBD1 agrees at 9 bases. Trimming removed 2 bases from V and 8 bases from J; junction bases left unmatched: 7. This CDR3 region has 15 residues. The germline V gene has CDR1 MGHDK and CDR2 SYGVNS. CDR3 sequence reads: CASSEVTGGKDEQFF. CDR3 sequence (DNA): TGTGCCAGCAGTGAAGTGACAGGGGGTAAAGATGAGCAGTTCTTC.

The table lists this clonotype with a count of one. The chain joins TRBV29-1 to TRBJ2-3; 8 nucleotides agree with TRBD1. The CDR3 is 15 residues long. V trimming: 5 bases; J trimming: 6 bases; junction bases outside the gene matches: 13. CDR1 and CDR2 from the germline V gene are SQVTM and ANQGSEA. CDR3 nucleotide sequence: TGCAGCGTTACCCTGACAGGGGCCAGCCTGGATACGCAGTATTTT. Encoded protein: CSVTLTGASLDTQYF.

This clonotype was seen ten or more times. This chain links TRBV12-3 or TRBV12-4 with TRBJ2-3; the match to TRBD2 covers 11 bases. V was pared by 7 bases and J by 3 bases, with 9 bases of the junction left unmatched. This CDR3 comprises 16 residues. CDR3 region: CASTPRGLAVTDTQYF. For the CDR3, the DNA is TGTGCCAGCACCCCTCGGGGACTAGCGGTAACAGATACGCAGTATTTT.

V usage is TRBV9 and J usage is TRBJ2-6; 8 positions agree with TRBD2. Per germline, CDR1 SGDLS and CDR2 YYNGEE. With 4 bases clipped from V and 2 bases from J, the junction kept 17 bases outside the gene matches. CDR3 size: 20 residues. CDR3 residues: CASSFTLGVAGTTGANVLTF. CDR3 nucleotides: TGTGCCAGCAGCTTTACCCTCGGAGTAGCGGGGACGACTGGGGCCAACGTCCTGACTTTC.